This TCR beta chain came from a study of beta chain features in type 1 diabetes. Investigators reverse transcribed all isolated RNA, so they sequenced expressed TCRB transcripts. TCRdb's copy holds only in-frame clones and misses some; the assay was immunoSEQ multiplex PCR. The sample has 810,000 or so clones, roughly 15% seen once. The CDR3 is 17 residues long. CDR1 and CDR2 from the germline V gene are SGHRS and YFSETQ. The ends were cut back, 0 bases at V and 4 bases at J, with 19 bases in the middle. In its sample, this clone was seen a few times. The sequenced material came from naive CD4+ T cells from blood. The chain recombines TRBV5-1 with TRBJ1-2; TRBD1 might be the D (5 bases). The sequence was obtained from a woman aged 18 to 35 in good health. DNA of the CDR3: TGCGCCAGCAGCTTGGCGCTTGATTCACAGGAGAGCTATGGCTACACCTTC. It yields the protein CASSLALDSQESYGYTF.